The next 27 T cell receptor beta chains were all read from a single sample in a study of control samples from healthy donors and cancer patients. Method: immunoSEQ multiplex PCR; TCRdb's copy keeps in-frame clones and lacks some. Of roughly 93,000 clones detected, approximately 88% appear once; the ten largest clones hold 8.5% to 10%. Sequenced input: PBMCs. The origin of the receptors is a woman aged 45-65 years with colorectal cancer.

V gene TRBV10-2 combines with J gene TRBJ1-1; no clear D gene. This CDR3 is 13 amino acids long. Germline assignment: CDR1 WSHSY and CDR2 SAAADI. Between the trimmed V and J ends, which lost 7 bases and 3 bases, there was a span of 12 bases. The CDR3 loop is CASTFGPDTEAFF. CDR3 DNA: TGCGCCAGCACATTCGGACCTGACACTGAAGCTTTCTTT.

The chain couples TRBV3-1 (or the pseudogene TRBV3-2) to TRBJ1-2; 7 bases are shared with TRBD1. The CDR3 is 11 amino acids. After removal of 4 bases from V and 8 bases from J, the junction contained 1 base not matched to a gene. Germline loops: CDR1 LGHDT, CDR2 YNNKEL (reference sequence). CDR3 loop: CASSLGGGYTF. CDR3 DNA: TGTGCCAGCAGCCTAGGGGGCGGCTACACCTTC.

In this sample, this clone turned up once. V is TRBV24-1 and J is TRBJ2-1, with a tentative D call TRBD1 (5 bases). Between the trimmed V and J ends, which lost 3 bases and 7 bases, there was a span of 9 bases. Looked up from germline, CDR1 is KGHDR and CDR2 is SFDVKD. This CDR3 is 13 amino acids long. CDR3 sequence reads: CATSDRGHNEQFF. The CDR3 DNA is TGTGCCACCAGTGATCGCGGACATAATGAGCAGTTCTTC.

In its sample, this clone was seen many times. This rearrangement joins TRBV9 to TRBJ2-1; D gene uncertain. CDR1 is SGDLS and CDR2 is YYNGEE in the germline V gene. Trimming took off 0 bases at V and 7 bases at J, with 8 bases between the two ends. The CDR3 contains 13 residues. In nucleotides, the CDR3 is TGTGCCAGCAGCGTAGCTTATCGGAATGAGCAGTTCTTC. Residues: CASSVAYRNEQFF. The full variable domain, its missing parts supplied by reference TRBV9 and TRBJ2-1, is DSGVTQTPKHLITATGQRVTLRCSPRSGDLSVYWYQQSLDQGLQFLIQYYNGEERAKGNILERFSAQQFPDLHSELNLSSLELGDSALYFCASSVAYRNEQFFGPGTRLTVL.

The chain joins TRBV6-1 to TRBJ1-5; no definite D call. Germline CDR1 is MNHNS and CDR2 is SASEGT. V lost 2 bases to trimming and J lost 2 bases, with 16 bases between them. The CDR3 runs 17 residues. CDR3 protein: CASSEQLAAMGNQPQHF. In DNA, the CDR3 is TGTGCCAGCAGTGAACAGCTCGCCGCTATGGGCAATCAGCCCCAGCATTTT.

The V call is TRBV25-1, the J call TRBJ2-3, with D unclear. This CDR3 region has 13 residues. Deletions cut 3 bases from V and 1 base from J, with 5 bases between. Germline V gene lookup returns CDR1 MGHDK and CDR2 SYGVNS. CDR3 DNA: TGTGCCAGCAGTGATCGAGGCACAGATACGCAGTATTTT. This sequence encodes CASSDRGTDTQYF. Full variable domain (outside the CDR3, taken from reference TRBV25-1 and TRBJ2-3): EADIYQTPRYLVIGTGKKITLECSQTMGHDKMYWYQQDPGMELHLIHYSYGVNSTEKGDLSSESTVSRIRTEHFPLTLESARPSHTSQYLCASSDRGTDTQYFGPGTRLTVL.

V usage is TRBV2 and J usage is TRBJ2-7, with 10 bases identical to TRBD1. Germline V CDR1 and CDR2: SNHLY, FYNNEI. The CDR3 extends over 15 amino acids. V gave up 5 bases and J gave up 4 bases; unmatched junction bases: 8. The CDR3 protein is CASSSGQGYFYEQYV. Here the CDR3 DNA reads TGTGCCAGCAGTTCGGGACAGGGGTATTTTTACGAGCAGTACGTC.

The CDR3 region is CASSIGQEGHGYTF. CDR3 bases: TGTGCCAGTAGTATCGGACAGGAGGGCCATGGCTACACCTTC. The chain links TRBV19 to TRBJ1-2; 7 positions match TRBD1. The V segment lost 3 bases and the J segment 6 bases; nucleotides outside the gene matches: 7. The CDR3 has 14 residues. Germline V gives CDR1 LNHDA, CDR2 SQIVND (reference sequence).

J is TRBJ2-5 and V is TRBV2; 13 positions agree with TRBD2. The CDR3 spans 17 residues. From germline, CDR1 is SNHLY and CDR2 FYNNEI. The ends lost 6 bases at V and 5 bases at J; junction bases unmatched: 12. CDR3 coding DNA: TGTGCCAGCAGCAAACCGAGGACTAGCGGGGGTCCGGAGACCCAGTACTTC. This codes for CASSKPRTSGGPETQYF.

The chain carries TRBV14 and TRBJ2-2, with 9 bases aligning to TRBD2. The CDR3 length is 15 residues. V lost 5 bases to trimming and J lost 5 bases; unmatched junction nucleotides: 6. Germline CDR1 and CDR2: SGHDN and FVKESK. The CDR3 spells CASSSRGGRTGELFF. In DNA form, the CDR3 reads TGTGCCAGCAGCTCGCGGGGGGGCCGGACCGGGGAGCTGTTTTTT.

This rearrangement joins TRBV5-1 to TRBJ1-1; no reliable D call. Trimming removed 4 bases at V and 4 bases at J, with 8 bases between. The length of the CDR3 is 12 residues. The germline CDR1 and CDR2 sequences are SGHRS and YFSETQ. As DNA, the CDR3 is TGCGCCAGCAGCCCCTCGGGCACTGAAGCTTTCTTT. Translated: CASSPSGTEAFF.

The chain employs TRBV5-1 and TRBJ2-3; D perhaps matches TRBD2 (7 bases). CDR1 and CDR2 from the germline V gene are SGHRS and YFSETQ. There are 14 residues in the CDR3. The V end was cut by 1 base, the J end by 2 bases, with 8 bases between. The DNA for the CDR3 is TGCGCCAGCAGCTTGCGGGGGGCCACAGATACGCAGTATTTT. Protein product: CASSLRGATDTQYF.

The rearrangement uses TRBV10-3 and TRBJ1-6, with D hard to call. Trimming pared 5 bases from V and 3 bases from J, leaving 20 bases between. CDR1 and CDR2 from the germline V gene are ENHRY and SYGVKD. CDR3 size: 18 residues. CDR3 in DNA: TGTGCCATCAGTCGCCTAAAAGGAGGAGGATACTATAATTCACCCCTCCACTTT. Its protein is CAISRLKGGGYYNSPLHF.

The chain couples TRBV9 to TRBJ2-2; no firm D call. Germline CDR1 and CDR2: SGDLS and YYNGEE. The CDR3 covers 13 residues. Trimming removed 0 bases at V and 5 bases at J, with 5 bases between. The CDR3 nucleotides are TGTGCCAGCAGCGTAGCAATTACCGGGGAGCTGTTTTTT. The encoded protein is CASSVAITGELFF.

The CDR3 DNA is TGTGCCAGTAGTATTACGGTAGCGCGCGAGCAGTACGTC. It translates to CASSITVAREQYV. The rearrangement links TRBV19 to TRBJ2-7; D may be TRBD2 (5 bases). Trimming removed 3 bases from V and 6 bases from J, with 12 bases in between. The CDR3 sequence is 13 residues long. Germline V lookup: CDR1 LNHDA, CDR2 SQIVND (reference sequence).

This chain joins TRBV6-6 and TRBJ1-5; weak D call: TRBD1 (6 bases). The germline V gene has CDR1 MNHNY and CDR2 SVGAGI (reference sequence). CDR3 size: 15 residues. The germline V and J ends were trimmed by 5 bases and 2 bases, with 13 bases remaining between them. CDR3 region: CASSATGAGNQPQHF. The CDR3, as DNA: TGTGCCAGCAGTGCCACGGGGGCGGGCAATCAGCCCCAGCATTTT.

The J gene is TRBJ2-2, the V gene TRBV6-5; TRBD2 aligns across 10 bases. In germline, CDR1 is MNHEY, CDR2 SVGAGI. This CDR3 comprises 15 residues. V trimming: 2 bases; J trimming: 5 bases; junction bases outside the gene matches: 2. CDR3 coding DNA: TGTGCCAGCAGTTACGTAGCGGGGGGAACCGGGGAGCTGTTTTTT. It specifies CASSYVAGGTGELFF.

The chain carries TRBV24-1 and TRBJ1-5, with TRBD1 matching over 8 bases. The CDR3 runs 14 residues. Trimming removed 6 bases from V and 9 bases from J; junction bases left unmatched: 9. Germline V CDR1 and CDR2: KGHDR, SFDVKD. The CDR3 is CATSHRGDPWPQHF. The DNA of the CDR3 is TGTGCCACCAGTCACAGGGGGGACCCTTGGCCCCAGCATTTT.

The chain uses TRBV2 and TRBJ2-7; perhaps TRBD1 as D (5 bases). The germline V and J ends were trimmed by 6 bases and 7 bases, with 22 bases remaining between them. This CDR3 is 15 amino acids long. Germline V gene lookup returns CDR1 SNHLY and CDR2 FYNNEI. CDR3: CASRPGPSPSGEQYV. The CDR3 nucleotides read TGTGCCAGCAGACCCGGACCAAGCCCTTCAGGGGAGCAGTACGTC.

The chain is built from TRBV24-1 and TRBJ1-6; TRBD1 might be the D (6 bases). CDR1 is KGHDR, CDR2 SFDVKD, per germline. The CDR3 is made up of 13 amino acids. With 9 bases removed from V and 7 bases from J, the gap between germline ends came to 12 bases. In DNA, the CDR3 is TGTGCCACCTCCGAAACAGGGAATTCACCCCTCCACTTT. This sequence encodes CATSETGNSPLHF.

A single count supports this clone. The chain couples TRBV6-4 to TRBJ1-2; 7 bases are shared with TRBD1. Germline V gene lookup returns CDR1 MRHNA and CDR2 SNTAGT. The CDR3 is 15 residues long. V shed 2 bases and J 3 bases; nucleotides not matched to a gene: 6. Here the CDR3 reads CASSDAEGGHYGYTF. The CDR3 nucleotides are TGTGCCAGCAGTGACGCCGAAGGGGGCCACTATGGCTACACCTTC.

The J gene is TRBJ2-3, the V gene TRBV11-3, with D perhaps TRBD2 (6 bases). The CDR3 spans 17 residues. In germline, CDR1 is SGHNT, CDR2 YENEEA. Trimming took 3 bases from V and 3 from J, leaving 19 bases between them. The DNA of the CDR3 is TGTGCCAGCAGCTTGGGGACCGGGGGTGGTAGGACAGATACGCAGTATTTT. This codes for CASSLGTGGGRTDTQYF.

The chain has TRBV19 and TRBJ2-3; 7 bases are a match to TRBD2. The J segment lost 6 bases and the V segment lost 6 bases, leaving 0 bases of the junction unmatched. The germline CDR1 and CDR2 sequences are LNHDA and SQIVND (reference sequence). The CDR3 is 11 residues long. CDR3 loop: CASRREDTQYF. Here the CDR3 DNA reads TGTGCCAGTAGGCGGGAGGATACGCAGTATTTT.

This chain joins TRBV4-3 and TRBJ1-6; 8 bases map to TRBD1. Trimming took 1 base from V and 2 from J; bases not matched to a gene: 10. Per germline, CDR1 LGHNA and CDR2 YSLEER. The CDR3 is made up of 19 amino acids. The CDR3 protein is CASSQGAGGGGAYNSPLHF. In DNA form, the CDR3 reads TGCGCCAGCAGCCAAGGGGCAGGGGGCGGGGGGGCCTATAATTCACCCCTCCACTTT.

CDR3 protein: CASSSGTTGRETQYF. CDR3 DNA sequence: TGCGCCAGCAGTTCCGGGACAACAGGCCGGGAGACCCAGTACTTC. This chain uses TRBV10-1 with TRBJ2-5, with TRBD1 as a possible D gene (6 bases). The V gene's germline CDR1 is WNHNN and CDR2 SYGVQD (reference sequence). V was cut by 5 bases and J by 5 bases, with 18 bases left in between. CDR3 length: 15 residues.

This chain uses TRBV10-2 with TRBJ1-1; D not certain. CDR1 is WSHSY and CDR2 is SAAADI in the germline V gene. The CDR3 has 13 amino acids. V gave up 8 bases and J gave up 0 bases, with 10 bases separating them. Here the CDR3 DNA reads TGCGCCAGCGGGAACTACATGAACACTGAAGCTTTCTTT. Amino acids: CASGNYMNTEAFF.

This clone was seen only once. One junction end disagrees with the germline gene, perhaps due to a read error. This sample also contains other DNA sequences that code for the same CDR3. The rearrangement links TRBV6-2 or TRBV6-3 to TRBJ1-5, with TRBD1 as a possible D gene (6 bases). The CDR3 spans 17 residues. CDR1 and CDR2 (germline): MNHEY, SVGEGT. The CDR3, as DNA: TGTGCCAGCAGTTACTCGGTTTACAGGGAGGGCAATCAGCCCCAGCACTTT. Translation: CASSYSVYREGNQPQHF.